These 26 T cell receptor beta chains share one sample of origin, sequenced in a study of cytomegalovirus exposure and HLA in healthy donors. The study ran its PCR with 60 Vbeta and 13 Jbeta primers. Data came from immunoSEQ multiplex PCR; TCRdb stores just in-frame clones and leaves some out. In the table there are about 93,000 clones, around four fifths of which are singletons. The sequencing input was PBMCs. These receptors all stem from a boy aged 5-17 years in good health and CMV-seronegative.

As regards this clone: Other DNA sequences from this sample encode an identical CDR3 as well. The rearrangement links TRBV10-3 to TRBJ1-5, with 8 positions matching TRBD1. Per the germline V gene, CDR1 is ENHRY and CDR2 is SYGVKD. The CDR3 is made up of 15 amino acids. Losses at the gene ends were 5 bases for V and 0 bases for J; bases not matched to a gene: 3. CDR3 in DNA: TGTGCCATCAGTCTCGACAGGGGTAGCAATCAGCCCCAGCATTTT. Its translation is CAISLDRGSNQPQHF.

This chain links TRBV18 with TRBJ1-1, with D hard to call. This CDR3 spans 15 amino acids. From germline, CDR1 is KGHSH and CDR2 LQKENI. The germline V and J ends were trimmed by 0 bases and 2 bases, with 10 bases remaining between them. CDR3: CASSPPNGSNTEAFF. The CDR3 nucleotides read TGTGCCAGCTCACCACCAAACGGGTCCAACACTGAAGCTTTCTTT. The full variable domain, rest sourced from reference TRBV18 and TRBJ1-1, is NAGVMQNPRHLVRRRGQEARLRCSPMKGHSHVYWYRQLPEEGLKFMVYLQKENIIDESGMPKERFSAEFPKEGPSILRIQQVVRGDSAAYFCASSPPNGSNTEAFFGQGTRLTVV.

The chain has TRBV28 and TRBJ2-1; 14 bases are shared with TRBD2. Germline V CDR1 and CDR2: MDHEN, SYDVKM. CDR3 size: 18 residues. Losses at the gene ends were 6 bases for V and 4 bases for J; bases not matched to a gene: 11. CDR3 region: CASRNRGTSGRPYNEQFF. The CDR3 coding sequence is TGTGCCAGCAGAAACCGCGGGACTAGCGGGAGACCATACAATGAGCAGTTCTTC.

The rearrangement joins TRBV28 to TRBJ1-2; 8 nucleotides match TRBD1. The length of the CDR3 is 12 residues. The germline V gene encodes CDR1 MDHEN and CDR2 SYDVKM. Germline trimming cut 6 bases from V and 5 bases from J; bases unmatched to any gene: 2. The CDR3 DNA follows: TGTGCCAGCAGCTGGACAGGGTATGGCTACACCTTC. This translates into CASSWTGYGYTF.

This sequence joins TRBV28 and TRBJ2-2; D might be TRBD1 (7 bases). CDR1 is MDHEN and CDR2 is SYDVKM in the germline V gene. The length of the CDR3 is 15 residues. Trimming cost V 4 bases and J 4 bases, with 13 bases left between them. CDR3 sequence (DNA): TGTGCCAGCAGTTGGAGGGGACAGCTCACCGGGGAGCTGTTTTTT. Its translation: CASSWRGQLTGELFF.

This clone appeared a single time. The chain joins TRBV7-2 to TRBJ1-2; D gene unclear. Germline CDR1 is SGHTA and CDR2 is FQGNSA. The CDR3 covers 14 residues. V was cut by 6 bases and J by 4 bases, with 15 bases left in between. The chain's CDR3 is CASRPNAELYGYTF. The CDR3 bases are TGTGCCAGCAGACCTAATGCGGAACTCTATGGCTACACCTTC.

The chain uses TRBV4-2 and TRBJ2-7; 13 nucleotides align to TRBD2. V lost 4 bases, J lost 6 bases, and 6 bases stayed unmatched. CDR1 and CDR2 (germline): LGHNA, YNFKEQ. This CDR3 region has 15 residues. As DNA, the CDR3 is TGTGCCAGCAGCCTCCCCGGGACTAGCGGGACCGAGCAGTACTTC. It translates to CASSLPGTSGTEQYF.

The chain combines TRBV19 with TRBJ1-1; D unclear. V lost 7 bases to trimming and J lost 0 bases, with 9 bases between them. CDR3 length: 13 amino acids. Germline CDR1 and CDR2: LNHDA and SQIVND (reference sequence). In DNA form, the CDR3 reads TGTGCCAGTACCCCCAGTTTGAACACTGAAGCTTTCTTT. It specifies CASTPSLNTEAFF.

The chain carries TRBV29-1 and TRBJ2-2, with D perhaps TRBD2 (6 bases). Trimming removed 7 bases from V and 5 bases from J, with 20 bases in between. CDR3 length: 15 amino acids. Germline loops: CDR1 SQVTM, CDR2 ANQGSEA. The DNA for the CDR3 is TGCAGCGCCGCAAGAGTGGCAGGGAGGACCGGGGAGCTGTTTTTT. It encodes CSAARVAGRTGELFF.

The V and J genes are TRBV6-5 and TRBJ2-1, with D maybe TRBD1 (5 bases). The CDR3 sequence is 12 residues long. Germline-derived CDR1 and CDR2 are MNHEY and SVGAGI. V was clipped by 0 bases and J by 10 bases, with 7 bases between them. CDR3 loop: CASSYSPGEQFF. CDR3 coding DNA: TGTGCCAGCAGTTACTCGCCAGGGGAGCAGTTCTTC.

The chain uses TRBV4-3 and TRBJ2-7, with a possible D match to TRBD2 (6 bases). V lost 1 base and J 7 bases, leaving 11 bases between the germline ends. The germline CDR1 and CDR2 sequences are LGHNA and YSLEER. The CDR3 extends over 13 amino acids. The CDR3 sequence is CASSQGAAGEQYF. In nucleotides, the CDR3 is TGCGCCAGCAGCCAAGGGGCCGCGGGGGAGCAGTACTTC.

The chain uses TRBV7-2 and TRBJ2-1, with 9 nucleotides matching TRBD2. J gave up 8 bases and V 5 bases, and 10 bases lay outside the gene matches. The CDR3 length is 15 residues. Germline values: CDR1 SGHTA, CDR2 FQGNSA. CDR3 in DNA: TGTGCCAGCAGCATGGCTAGCGGGGCTGCGGATGAGCAGTTCTTC. Translation gives CASSMASGAADEQFF.

The V call is TRBV4-1, the J call TRBJ2-6; D is perhaps TRBD1 (6 bases). Looked up from germline, CDR1 is MGHRA and CDR2 is YSYEKL. V was cut by 0 bases and J by 0 bases, with 15 bases left in between. This CDR3 spans 19 amino acids. The CDR3 region is CASSQEHRAEFSGANVLTF. The CDR3 DNA reads TGCGCCAGCAGCCAAGAACACAGGGCAGAATTCTCTGGGGCCAACGTCCTGACTTTC.

The CDR3 spells CASSQERGGVRNEQFF. CDR3 sequence (DNA): TGCGCCAGCAGCCAAGAGAGGGGGGGGGTGCGCAATGAGCAGTTCTTC. This rearrangement joins TRBV4-1 to TRBJ2-1; D is perhaps TRBD2 (7 bases). The CDR3 totals 16 residues. CDR1 MGHRA and CDR2 YSYEKL come from the germline V gene. V was clipped by 0 bases and J by 6 bases, with 15 bases between them.

V gene TRBV5-6 combines with J gene TRBJ2-1, with D perhaps TRBD1 (5 bases). The germline CDR1 and CDR2 sequences are SGHDT and YYEEEE. CDR3 length: 14 amino acids. V shed 4 bases and J shed 5 bases, with 13 bases lying between them. The CDR3, as DNA: TGTGCCAGCAGCCAGGCTGACAGAAACAATGAGCAGTTCTTC. Residues: CASSQADRNNEQFF.

The table lists this clone with a few counts. This chain connects TRBV10-3 to TRBJ1-1; D call uncertain. V was cut by 5 bases and J by 0 bases, with 13 bases left in between. The V gene's germline CDR1 is ENHRY and CDR2 SYGVKD. CDR3 length equals 15 residues. The CDR3 nucleotides read TGTGCCATCAGTCAAAACAGCCTCATGAACACTGAAGCTTTCTTT. Its protein product is CAISQNSLMNTEAFF.

The gene calls are TRBV6-4 and TRBJ2-1; TRBD1 aligns across 8 bases. V lost 5 bases to trimming and J lost 8 bases; unmatched junction nucleotides: 11. Germline-derived CDR1 and CDR2 are MRHNA and SNTAGT. The CDR3 is made up of 15 amino acids. The CDR3 DNA follows: TGTGCCAGCAGTCTCAGGGGGCGAGGTATCGATGAGCAGTTCTTC. Residues: CASSLRGRGIDEQFF.

The chain employs TRBV28 and TRBJ1-2; TRBD1 is a possible D gene (5 bases). The CDR3 runs 12 residues. Trimming took 3 bases from V and 5 from J, leaving 7 bases between them. Germline V gene lookup returns CDR1 MDHEN and CDR2 SYDVKM. This chain's CDR3 is CASSLTEYGYTF. The CDR3 nucleotides are TGTGCCAGCAGTTTGACAGAGTATGGCTACACCTTC.

Here the CDR3 reads CASGRQGISEAFF. In nucleotides, the CDR3 is TGTGCCAGCGGTAGACAGGGGATCTCTGAAGCTTTCTTT. The genes are TRBV27 and TRBJ1-1; 8 bases line up with TRBD1. The length of the CDR3 is 13 residues. Germline V gene data show CDR1 as MNHEY and CDR2 as SMNVEV (reference sequence). V shed 8 bases, J shed 6 bases, and the junction held 8 bases outside the gene matches.

This chain links TRBV6-6 with TRBJ1-4; D possibly corresponds to TRBD1 (5 bases). There are 15 residues in the CDR3. Germline loops: CDR1 MNHNY, CDR2 SVGAGI (reference sequence). V was clipped by 6 bases and J by 8 bases, with 19 bases between them. Here the CDR3 DNA reads TGTGCCAGCAGCCGAACGGGGGGAAGGAAGGAAAAACTGTTTTTT. Translating gives CASSRTGGRKEKLFF.

The genes are TRBV19 and TRBJ2-7, with 7 bases that match TRBD1. The CDR3 contains 13 residues. CDR1 LNHDA and CDR2 SQIVND come from the germline V gene (reference sequence). The junction had 5 bases not matched to a gene; V was cut back by 6 bases and J by 3 bases. The CDR3 spells CASRPGGIYEQYF. As DNA, the CDR3 is TGTGCCAGTAGGCCAGGGGGTATCTACGAGCAGTACTTC.

The genes are TRBV9 and TRBJ2-2; 7 nucleotides agree with TRBD1. Germline V gene data show CDR1 as SGDLS and CDR2 as YYNGEE. The CDR3 totals 16 residues. Losses at the gene ends were 7 bases for V and 1 base for J; bases not matched to a gene: 10. This CDR3 is CASGGTWTGNTGELFF. The DNA for the CDR3 is TGTGCCAGCGGGGGTACCTGGACAGGGAACACCGGGGAGCTGTTTTTT.

V gene TRBV7-9 combines with J gene TRBJ2-5; weak D call: TRBD1 (5 bases). Germline lookup yields CDR1 SEHNR and CDR2 FQNEAQ (reference sequence). The V and J ends lost 1 base and 4 bases respectively, with 10 bases between them. This CDR3 has 14 residues. The CDR3 loop is CASSLVRARETQYF. CDR3 DNA sequence: TGTGCCAGCAGCTTAGTCAGGGCCCGAGAGACCCAGTACTTC.

The chain has TRBV29-1 and TRBJ2-7; tentative D call: TRBD1 (6 bases). CDR3 length: 14 amino acids. Trimming removed 1 base at V and 8 bases at J, with 18 bases between. Looked up from germline, CDR1 is SQVTM and CDR2 is ANQGSEA. The CDR3 nucleotides read TGCAGCGTTGAAGTATCCCTCGGACAGCGGAAGCAGTACTTC. This sequence encodes CSVEVSLGQRKQYF.

The rearrangement uses TRBV5-6 and TRBJ2-1; 8 nucleotides agree with TRBD2. The CDR3 runs to 14 residues. With V trimmed by 4 bases and J by 7 bases, 7 bases remained unmatched. CDR1 and CDR2 (germline): SGHDT, YYEEEE. CDR3 DNA: TGTGCCAGCAGCCCGGGGGGGGCTCTGAATGAGCAGTTCTTC. Translated, it gives CASSPGGALNEQFF. Full variable domain (outside the CDR3, taken from reference TRBV5-6 and TRBJ2-1): DAGVTQSPTHLIKTRGQQVTLRCSPKSGHDTVSWYQQALGQGPQFIFQYYEEEERQRGNFPDRFSGHQFPNYSSELNVNALLLGDSALYLCASSPGGALNEQFFGPGTRLTVL.

The J gene is TRBJ1-4, the V gene TRBV25-1; the match to TRBD1 covers 8 bases. The CDR3 contains 14 residues. The trim removed 6 bases at V and 7 bases at J, leaving 7 bases unmatched. Per germline, CDR1 MGHDK and CDR2 SYGVNS. CDR3 nucleotide sequence: TGTGCCAGCAGGGACGACAGGGGCGCTGAAAAACTGTTTTTT. Its translation is CASRDDRGAEKLFF.